The next 25 T cell receptor beta chains were all read from a single sample in a study of ipilimumab plus nivolumab after autologous stem cell transplantation. Libraries were prepared by immunoSEQ multiplex PCR; TCRdb keeps only in-frame clonotypes and omits some of them. The profile shows just over 40,000 clones, 80% to 95% of them singletons. The sequenced sample was PBMCs, obtained in a trial of ipilimumab plus nivolumab as post-transplant consolidation. The receptors were gathered from a male donor with multiple myeloma.

The rearrangement links TRBV10-1 to TRBJ2-5, with a tentative D call TRBD2 (6 bases). Trimming shortened V by 4 bases and J by 5 bases, and 8 bases separated the two germline ends. Germline V gene data show CDR1 as WNHNN and CDR2 as SYGVQD (reference sequence). This CDR3 spans 12 amino acids. The CDR3 reads CASSAGDETQYF. In DNA form, the CDR3 reads TGCGCCAGCAGTGCGGGAGACGAGACCCAGTACTTC.

This sequence joins TRBV13 and TRBJ1-2, with 7 bases fitting TRBD1. The CDR3 covers 15 residues. Per the germline V gene, CDR1 is PRHDT and CDR2 is FYEKMQ (reference sequence). J lost 2 bases, V lost 3 bases, and 6 bases had no gene match. CDR3 residues: CASSFRQGANYGYTF. The CDR3 coding sequence is TGTGCCAGCAGCTTTCGACAGGGCGCCAACTATGGCTACACCTTC.

The chain carries TRBV28 and TRBJ1-1; D gene ambiguous. V was cut by 5 bases and J by 3 bases, with 13 bases left in between. Germline CDR1 MDHEN, CDR2 SYDVKM. This CDR3 has 14 residues. CDR3 residues: CASSPGRDHTEAFF. CDR3 nucleotide sequence: TGTGCCAGCAGTCCGGGCCGGGATCACACTGAAGCTTTCTTT.

J is TRBJ1-1 and V is TRBV28; a possible D gene is TRBD1 (6 bases). CDR1 and CDR2 from the germline V gene are MDHEN and SYDVKM. This CDR3 contains 14 residues. Trimming took 6 bases from V and 1 from J, leaving 12 bases between them. DNA for the CDR3: TGTGCCAGCAGGGGAGACAGGCAGAACACTGAAGCTTTCTTT. Its protein is CASRGDRQNTEAFF.

V usage is TRBV7-9 and J usage is TRBJ2-3; a possible D gene is TRBD2 (6 bases). V dropped 5 bases and J dropped 1 base, with 13 bases sitting between them. This CDR3 contains 15 residues. CDR1 is SEHNR, CDR2 FQNEAQ, per germline (reference sequence). This chain's CDR3 is CASSRGVAGTDTQYF. The CDR3 DNA is TGTGCCAGCAGCAGAGGGGTAGCGGGCACAGATACGCAGTATTTT.

The chain uses TRBV5-1 and TRBJ1-1; D gene uncertain. Trimming stripped 4 bases from V and 7 bases from J, with 23 bases between. The CDR3 contains 16 residues. The germline V gene has CDR1 SGHRS and CDR2 YFSETQ. The CDR3 DNA is TGCGCCAGCAGCCCGTCCCAGGCAGGCGGGGTAGATGAAGCTTTCTTT. Translation: CASSPSQAGGVDEAFF.

The chain links TRBV9 to TRBJ2-3; 9 nucleotides align to TRBD2. Germline CDR1 and CDR2: SGDLS and YYNGEE. Losses at the gene ends were 0 bases for V and 6 bases for J; bases not matched to a gene: 11. The CDR3 has 17 residues. CDR3 bases: TGTGCCAGCAGCGTAGACGATCGGCTAGCGGGGATGGATACGCAGTATTTT. Its protein product is CASSVDDRLAGMDTQYF.

The gene calls are TRBV19 and TRBJ2-6; TRBD1 agrees at 7 bases. Germline-derived CDR1 and CDR2 are LNHDA and SQIVND (reference sequence). J was trimmed by 13 bases and V by 5 bases; bases with no gene match: 14. This CDR3 spans 15 amino acids. The CDR3 sequence: CASSPPLSGGTVLTF. The CDR3 bases are TGTGCCAGTAGTCCGCCCTTGTCAGGGGGTACAGTCCTGACTTTC. The variable domain in full, with the rest retrieved from reference TRBV19 and TRBJ2-6, is DGGITQSPKYLFRKEGQNVTLSCEQNLNHDAMYWYRQDPGQGLRLIYYSQIVNDFQKGDIAEGYSVSREKKESFPLTVTSAQKNPTAFYLCASSPPLSGGTVLTFGAGSRLTVL.

CDR3 nucleotides: TGTGCCAGCAGCTTGGGAGTTTGGGCCTACGAGCAGTACTTC. This codes for CASSLGVWAYEQYF. The chain has TRBV5-8 and TRBJ2-7; D unclear. Germline CDR1 reads SGHTS; CDR2 reads YDEGEE. V was clipped by 0 bases and J by 2 bases, with 9 bases between them. This CDR3 region has 14 residues.

The rearrangement joins TRBV5-5 to TRBJ2-1; D not certain. Trimming stripped 1 base from V and 2 bases from J, with 10 bases between. Germline CDR1 and CDR2: SGHKS and YYEKEE (reference sequence). The CDR3 has 15 residues. This CDR3 is CASSLSPSPYNEQFF. The CDR3 DNA sequence: TGTGCCAGCAGCTTGAGTCCCTCCCCCTACAATGAGCAGTTCTTC.

This clone was detected only once. The J gene is TRBJ2-3, the V gene TRBV5-6; D might be TRBD2 (5 bases). The CDR3 is 18 amino acids. From germline, CDR1 is SGHDT and CDR2 YYEEEE. Trimming removed 3 bases from V and 0 bases from J, with 20 bases in between. DNA of the CDR3: TGTGCCAGCAGCTCCCTCTACCCGGACTCCCCGAGCACAGATACGCAGTATTTT. Translation gives CASSSLYPDSPSTDTQYF.

The V gene is TRBV7-8, the J gene TRBJ2-3, with 15 bases lining up with TRBD2. CDR3 length: 20 residues. The V segment lost 1 base and the J segment 4 bases; nucleotides outside the gene matches: 12. The germline gives CDR1 SGHVS, CDR2 FQNEAQ. The CDR3 is CASSLDRGLAGGRGADTQYF. The CDR3 nucleotides read TGTGCCAGCAGCTTAGACCGTGGACTAGCGGGAGGGAGAGGGGCAGATACGCAGTATTTT. Combining the CDR3 with reference TRBV7-8 and TRBJ2-3 gives the whole variable domain GAGVSQSPRYKVAKRGQDVALRCDPISGHVSLFWYQQALGQGPEFLTYFQNEAQLDKSGLPSDRFFAERPEGSVSTLKIQRTQQEDSAVYLCASSLDRGLAGGRGADTQYFGPGTRLTVL.

V gene TRBV18 combines with J gene TRBJ2-1; no clear D gene. The CDR3 extends over 13 amino acids. Germline V lookup: CDR1 KGHSH, CDR2 LQKENI. The V end was cut by 2 bases, the J end by 5 bases, with 7 bases between. CDR3 sequence reads: CASSPFRNNEQFF. In DNA, the CDR3 is TGTGCCAGCTCACCATTCAGGAACAATGAGCAGTTCTTC.

As regards this clone: At one of its ends the junction is not consistent with the germline gene, which may arise from a read error. The chain uses TRBV7-2 and TRBJ1-1; D is undetermined. CDR1 is SGHTA, CDR2 FQGNSA, per germline. The CDR3 totals 9 residues. The CDR3 reads CVSSLEAFF. CDR3 DNA sequence: TGTGTCAGCAGCTTAGAGGCTTTCTTT.

The chain recombines TRBV18 with TRBJ2-4; D is unresolved. The germline V and J ends were trimmed by 1 base and 7 bases, with 14 bases remaining between them. The CDR3 has 15 residues. CDR1 is KGHSH, CDR2 LQKENI, per germline. Here the CDR3 reads CASSPRGLGINIQYF. CDR3 in DNA: TGTGCCAGCTCACCACGCGGTCTAGGGATTAACATTCAGTACTTC.

As concerns this clone: At the DNA level, this CDR3 is encoded by other sequences in the same sample as well. The chain is built from TRBV20-1 and TRBJ2-7; unclear D gene. This CDR3 region has 11 residues. V was shortened by 0 bases and J by 7 bases, with 7 bases between the two germline ends. Looked up from germline, CDR1 is DFQATT and CDR2 is SNEGSKA (reference sequence). The chain's CDR3 is CSARDGREQYF. CDR3 DNA sequence: TGCAGTGCTAGAGATGGACGGGAGCAGTACTTC.

In its sample, this clone is medium-sized (0.01 to 0.1%). This chain uses TRBV6-1 with TRBJ1-2, with 10 bases matching TRBD1. Germline trimming cut 7 bases from V and 6 bases from J; bases unmatched to any gene: 8. Germline CDR1 is MNHNS and CDR2 is SASEGT. This CDR3 spans 14 amino acids. DNA of the CDR3: TGTGCCAGCATTCTCGAGGGGACAGGGGATGGCTACACCTTC. Amino acids: CASILEGTGDGYTF.

The chain has TRBV7-2 and TRBJ2-5; TRBD2 might be the D (5 bases). Looked up from germline, CDR1 is SGHTA and CDR2 is FQGNSA. Deletions cut 3 bases from V and 5 bases from J, with 10 bases between. CDR3 length: 13 residues. The CDR3 DNA is TGTGCCAGCAGCTTGACTGGGAGTGAGACCCAGTACTTC. Amino acid sequence: CASSLTGSETQYF.

This clone was counted once. V usage is TRBV7-2 and J usage is TRBJ1-5; TRBD1 matches 10 bases. The V gene's germline CDR1 is SGHTA and CDR2 FQGNSA. The trim removed 5 bases at V and 4 bases at J, leaving 5 bases unmatched. This CDR3 contains 15 residues. CDR3 sequence reads: CASSRRTGGNQPQHF. In DNA, the CDR3 is TGTGCCAGCAGCCGCCGGACAGGGGGTAATCAGCCCCAGCATTTT.

The rearrangement uses TRBV6-5 and TRBJ2-1, with D possibly TRBD2 on 6 matching bases. V dropped 6 bases and J dropped 9 bases, with 12 bases sitting between them. Germline assignment: CDR1 MNHEY and CDR2 SVGAGI. The CDR3 sequence is 12 residues long. DNA for the CDR3: TGTGCCAGCAGGGGGGGACCGGGTGAGCAGTTCTTC. It yields the protein CASRGGPGEQFF.

The rearrangement uses TRBV27 and TRBJ2-7, with no clear D. V dropped 5 bases and J dropped 2 bases, with 13 bases sitting between them. The CDR3 extends over 14 amino acids. Germline V gene lookup returns CDR1 MNHEY and CDR2 SMNVEV (reference sequence). CDR3 nucleotides: TGTGCCAGCAGTCGAATCAGATCCACCTACGAGCAGTACTTC. Translating it yields CASSRIRSTYEQYF.

This chain links TRBV4-3 with TRBJ2-7; D is unclear. This CDR3 region has 16 residues. Germline loops: CDR1 LGHNA, CDR2 YSLEER. V dropped 1 base and J dropped 2 bases, with 15 bases sitting between them. The CDR3 DNA reads TGCGCCAGCAGCCAAGGTCTGGGAAGGATCACCTACGAGCAGTACTTC. Translation gives CASSQGLGRITYEQYF.

CDR3 in DNA: TGTGCCAGCAGCCCAGACGGGGGACAAAACTATGGCTACACCTTC. Amino acid sequence: CASSPDGGQNYGYTF. The rearrangement joins TRBV9 to TRBJ1-2, with D possibly TRBD1 on 6 matching bases. CDR1 and CDR2 (germline): SGDLS, YYNGEE. V was clipped by 4 bases and J by 2 bases, with 15 bases between them. The CDR3 has 15 amino acids. Supplemented by reference TRBV9 and TRBJ1-2, the full variable domain reads DSGVTQTPKHLITATGQRVTLRCSPRSGDLSVYWYQQSLDQGLQFLIQYYNGEERAKGNILERFSAQQFPDLHSELNLSSLELGDSALYFCASSPDGGQNYGYTFGSGTRLTVV.

The V call is TRBV27, the J call TRBJ1-2; D remains unclear. This CDR3 is 13 amino acids long. Germline lookup yields CDR1 MNHEY and CDR2 SMNVEV (reference sequence). Trimming removed 0 bases from V and 8 bases from J, with 10 bases in between. DNA of the CDR3: TGTGCCAGCAGTTTATCACGTCTGGAGGGCTACACCTTC. Protein: CASSLSRLEGYTF.

This clone was seen once. The chain carries TRBV7-9 and TRBJ2-1; 10 positions match TRBD2. Germline CDR1 reads SEHNR; CDR2 reads FQNEAQ (reference sequence). V shed 1 base, J shed 6 bases, and the junction held 9 bases outside the gene matches. The CDR3 length is 17 residues. The chain's CDR3 is CASSLVSGRAGANEQFF. The CDR3 bases are TGTGCCAGCAGCTTAGTAAGCGGGAGGGCCGGGGCCAATGAGCAGTTCTTC.